This T cell receptor (beta chain) is from a study of blood T cell repertoires in COVID-19 (TCRdb year 2020). Regarding the study in general: The collaborator samples originated in the United States, Italy and Spain and spanned the acute and convalescent phases of COVID-19. The material from the prospective study consisted of cDNA or gDNA derived from T cells, B-cell-depleted T cells, or PBMCs. Deeply sampled blood TCRbeta repertoires from subjects exposed to, actively infected with, or recovered from COVID-19 were included in the dataset. A freely available public database, intended as a resource for researchers studying the immune response to SARS-CoV-2, is where the repertoires were released. The samples were drawn from two sources: the first 160 participants of the ongoing ImmuneRACE study, and 1,200 or so subjects contributed by 6 global collaborators. The sample metadata nearly always contained a de-identified subject ID, COVID-19 status, age in years and sex. Where available, HLA class I and class II types were obtained from metadata supplied by the sample provider rather than from assay-based typing.

TCRbeta CDR3 regions were amplified from genomic DNA by means of the immunoSEQ Assay, a bias-controlled multiplex PCR. The authors' pipeline ran thus. Nucleated cell counts per sample were estimated from amplification of reference gene primers within the assay. To quantify the absolute abundance of each unique TCRbeta CDR3 rearrangement, sequence reads were collapsed and filtered. For each sample, productive Simpson clonality was calculated as the square root of Simpson's diversity index across productive rearrangements. The source is immuneACCESS, and TCRdb retained only in-frame sequences with V and J called. Part of the clones is not carried over; for the studies checked, unresolved V genes explain less than half of this, and the remainder is unexplained. The V and J calls and the clone size are those of that table, but D and trimming were determined from the DNA. The sample yields 200,000 to 250,000 clones; 65% to 90% were counted once. Around 5.7% of the sample is taken by the ten largest.

Broader findings and caveats from the paper: The amount of clinical and demographic metadata varied by source and participant and was provided uncurated.

This clone was recorded once. What this receptor recognizes is not known. Base quality data are lacking; no much larger clone is found one base away. Each collaborating institution followed its own protocols to collect whole blood in K2EDTA tubes. For TCRbeta analysis, collaborators shipped samples as frozen whole blood, isolated PBMCs, or DNA extracted from either of those sample types. The CDR3 runs 14 residues from the cysteine to the phenylalanine. Only CDR3 DNA is held: 42 bases, read in frame from base 1. Looking up the germline V gene yields CDR1 SGDLS and CDR2 YYNGEE. V and J lose 3 bases and 2 bases, and a span of 9 bases separates them.

The clonotype was recovered from a man of 80 years or more with acute or convalescent COVID-19. The sample taken for sequencing was peripheral blood. The rearranged segments are TRBV9 and TRBJ2-4; the best D guess is TRBD2, with 5 bases matching. This receptor has the CDR3 CASSGGGSKNIQYF. The bases are TGTGCCAGCAGCGGCGGAGGATCCAAAAACATTCAGTACTTC.